This TCR beta chain was captured by sequencing in a study of regulatory T cells in long-lasting Graves disease. Study information: Newly diagnosed Graves' patients had taken antithyroid drugs under 3 months.

Remarks on this clonotype: Its specificity is not known.

Findings and caveats of the study: Persistent disease preferred TRBV28, TRBJ1-2 and TRBJ2-5. The TCR repertoire of persistent Graves' patients was less diverse than that of newly diagnosed ones.

Arm-PCR of CDR3 regions with iRepertoire HTBI primers generated TCR beta libraries. TCRdb independently ran MiXCR on the multiplex PCR reads; one entry per CDR3 protein. The sample comprises roughly 420,000 distinct CDR3 sequences, 15% of which are singletons, and approximately 21% rests with the top ten. V was trimmed by 4 bases and J by 4 bases, leaving 13 bases between them. The CDR3 consists of 13 residues. CDR1 and CDR2 from the germline V gene are DFQATT and SNEGSKA (reference sequence). Time point denoted: newly diagnosed GD, antithyroid drugs for less than 3 months. Making the TCR library involved RNA that had been extracted from PBMCs. The patients included were those that came from an endocrinology department in Xi'an, China.

Specimen: peripheral blood mononuclear cells (PBMCs), collected at new diagnosis, from a patient treated with antithyroid drugs. The V and J genes are TRBV20-1 and TRBJ1-1; D may be TRBD1 (6 bases). This receptor was taken from a female donor with Graves disease. The CDR3 protein is CSANRDTTTEAFF. Written as DNA, the CDR3 is TGCAGTGCTAACCGGGACACTACCACTGAAGCTTTCTTT.